This T cell receptor beta chain was found in a study of somatic mutations in cytotoxic T cells in rheumatoid arthritis. Study findings and constraints: Among around 71 patients, several showed a largest CD8+ clone that surpassed 20% of CD8+ cells.

This CDR3 contains 12 residues. V lost 6 bases and J lost 7, with 10 bases in between. Germline CDR1 SEHNR, CDR2 FQNEAQ (reference sequence). The method was immunoSEQ multiplex PCR; TCRdb's version includes in-frame clones alone and lacks a portion of them. This table has 21,000 or so clones, 80% to 90% appearing once. Researchers isolated CD4+ and CD8+ cells by positive magnetic bead selection and then checked their purity by flow cytometry. In this sample, this clone turned up a few times. Its target is unknown. The clonotype comes from an adult with rheumatoid arthritis. The source material was CD8+ T cells sorted from blood. The chain couples TRBV7-9 to TRBJ1-5, with D perhaps TRBD1 (5 bases). The CDR3 DNA reads TGTGCCAGCAGATGGGGGGAACAGCCCCAGCATTTT. It yields the protein CASRWGEQPQHF. Variable domain in full (rest from reference TRBV7-9 and TRBJ1-5): DTGVSQNPRHKITKRGQNVTFRCDPISEHNRLYWYRQTLGQGPEFLTYFQNEAQLEKSRLLSDRFSAERPKGSFSTLEIQRTEQGDSAMYLCASRWGEQPQHFGDGTRLSIL.